This entry is about one T cell receptor beta chain. The germline gene is not matched at one end of the junction; a read error may be the cause. The CDR3 runs 15 residues. Germline V lookup: CDR1 MDHEN, CDR2 SYDVKM. The source of the sample is a study of blood T cell repertoires in COVID-19. Using immunoSEQ multiplex PCR, the repertoire was profiled, and TCRdb retains in-frame clones only, with some absent. The table lists some 200,000 clones, under 85% of them singletons. This TCR was recovered from a woman between 40 and 50 years old with acute or convalescent COVID-19. Sequenced material: peripheral blood. J is TRBJ1-1 and V is TRBV28; maybe TRBD1 (6 bases). CDR3 protein: CASSSFWTENAEAFF. CDR3 DNA: TGTGCCAGCAGTTCTTTTTGGACAGAGAACGCTGAAGCTTTCTTT.